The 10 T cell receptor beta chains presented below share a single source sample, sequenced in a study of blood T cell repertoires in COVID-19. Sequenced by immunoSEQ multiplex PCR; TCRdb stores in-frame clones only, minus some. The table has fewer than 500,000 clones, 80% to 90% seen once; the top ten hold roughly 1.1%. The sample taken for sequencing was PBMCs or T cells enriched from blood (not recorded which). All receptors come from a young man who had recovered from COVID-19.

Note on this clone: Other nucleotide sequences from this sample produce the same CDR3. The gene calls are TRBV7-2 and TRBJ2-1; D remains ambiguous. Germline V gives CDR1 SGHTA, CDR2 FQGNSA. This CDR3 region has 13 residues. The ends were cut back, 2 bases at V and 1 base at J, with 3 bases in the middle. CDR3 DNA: TGTGCCAGCAGCTTATCGTCCTACAATGAGCAGTTCTTC. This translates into CASSLSSYNEQFF. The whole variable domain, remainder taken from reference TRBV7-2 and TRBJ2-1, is GAGVSQSPSNKVTEKGKDVELRCDPISGHTALYWYRQSLGQGLEFLIYFQGNSAPDKSGLPSDRFSAERTGGSVSTLTIQRTQQEDSAVYLCASSLSSYNEQFFGPGTRLTVL.

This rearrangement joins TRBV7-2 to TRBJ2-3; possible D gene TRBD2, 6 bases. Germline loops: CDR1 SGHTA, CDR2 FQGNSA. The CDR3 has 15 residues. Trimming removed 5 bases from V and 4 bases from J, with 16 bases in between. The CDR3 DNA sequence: TGTGCCAGCAGCCCGCGTCCTAGCGCCGCAGATACGCAGTATTTT. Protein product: CASSPRPSAADTQYF. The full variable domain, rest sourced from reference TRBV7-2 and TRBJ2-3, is GAGVSQSPSNKVTEKGKDVELRCDPISGHTALYWYRQSLGQGLEFLIYFQGNSAPDKSGLPSDRFSAERTGGSVSTLTIQRTQQEDSAVYLCASSPRPSAADTQYFGPGTRLTVL.

The CDR3 spells CASSFRGGVHTEAFF. Here the CDR3 DNA reads TGTGCCAGCAGTTTTAGGGGGGGAGTCCACACTGAAGCTTTCTTT. The rearrangement joins TRBV28 to TRBJ1-1, with D maybe TRBD1 (6 bases). Trimming shortened V by 3 bases and J by 3 bases, and 14 bases separated the two germline ends. CDR3 length: 15 amino acids. CDR1 and CDR2 (germline): MDHEN, SYDVKM.

DNA for the CDR3: TGTGCCAGCTCACCAGGGGGCTGGACTGAAGCTTTCTTT. Translation gives CASSPGGWTEAFF. This chain joins TRBV18 and TRBJ1-1; TRBD1 might be the D (6 bases). CDR1 and CDR2 from the germline V gene are KGHSH and LQKENI. Between the trimmed V and J ends, which lost 2 bases and 5 bases, there was a span of 9 bases. The CDR3 runs to 13 residues.

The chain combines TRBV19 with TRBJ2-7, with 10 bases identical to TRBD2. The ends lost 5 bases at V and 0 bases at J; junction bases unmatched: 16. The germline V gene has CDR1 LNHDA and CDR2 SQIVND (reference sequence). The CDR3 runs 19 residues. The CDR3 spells CASSSTLAGRGKTSYEQYF. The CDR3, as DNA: TGTGCCAGTAGTTCGACACTAGCGGGAAGGGGTAAAACCTCCTACGAGCAGTACTTC.

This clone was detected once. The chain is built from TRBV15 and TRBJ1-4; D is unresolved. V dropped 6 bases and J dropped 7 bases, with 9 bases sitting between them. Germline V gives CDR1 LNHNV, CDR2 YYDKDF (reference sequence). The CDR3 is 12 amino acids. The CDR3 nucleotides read TGTGCCACCAGTCCTCCGGGTGAAAAACTGTTTTTT. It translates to CATSPPGEKLFF.

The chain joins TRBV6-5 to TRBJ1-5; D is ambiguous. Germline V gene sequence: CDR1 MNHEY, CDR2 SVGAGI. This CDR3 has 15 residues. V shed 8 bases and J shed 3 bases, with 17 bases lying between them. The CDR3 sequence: CASASSLAFNQPQHF. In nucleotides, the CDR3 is TGTGCCAGCGCGTCGTCCCTAGCGTTCAATCAGCCCCAGCATTTT.

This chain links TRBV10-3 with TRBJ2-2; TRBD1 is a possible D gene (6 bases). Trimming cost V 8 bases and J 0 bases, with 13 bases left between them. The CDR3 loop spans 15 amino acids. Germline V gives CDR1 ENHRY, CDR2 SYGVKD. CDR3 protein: CAISRGSSNTGELFF. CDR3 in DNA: TGTGCCATCTCTAGGGGGTCGTCGAACACCGGGGAGCTGTTTTTT.

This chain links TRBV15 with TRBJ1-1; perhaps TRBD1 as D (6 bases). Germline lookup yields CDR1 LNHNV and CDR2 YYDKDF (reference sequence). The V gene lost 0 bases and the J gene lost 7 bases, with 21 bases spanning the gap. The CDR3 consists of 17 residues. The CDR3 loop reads CATSRDRFGTLVGEAFF. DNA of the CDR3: TGTGCCACCAGCAGAGATCGGTTCGGGACATTGGTGGGTGAAGCTTTCTTT.

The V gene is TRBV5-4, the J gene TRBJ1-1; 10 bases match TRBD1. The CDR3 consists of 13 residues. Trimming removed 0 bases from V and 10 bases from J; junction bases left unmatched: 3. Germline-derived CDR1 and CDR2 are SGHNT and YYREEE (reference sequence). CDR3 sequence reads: CASSLVGDRGAFF. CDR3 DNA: TGTGCCAGCAGCTTGGTGGGGGACAGGGGAGCTTTCTTT.